These 32 T cell receptor beta chains originate from one sample sequenced in a study of blood T cell repertoires in COVID-19 (dated by TCRdb to about 2020). The receptor library was made with the immunoSEQ multiplex PCR assay. Not all clones reach the TCRdb copy of this immuneACCESS table, which keeps in-frame sequences only. Checked studies attribute under half of the gap to unresolved V genes and leave the rest unexplained. The sample table holds 100,000 or so clones, of which more than 65% were seen once. Of the sample, around 10% falls within the top ten clones. Specimen: peripheral blood. These receptor sequences come from a woman aged 70 to 79 with acute or convalescent COVID-19.

This clone occurred a few times. CDR3 coding DNA: TGTGCCTGGTCCAGGGGGCCTTACGAGCAGTACGTC. The encoded protein is CAWSRGPYEQYV. J is TRBJ2-7 and V is TRBV30; TRBD1 matches at 8 bases. Germline CDR1 GTSNPN, CDR2 SVGIG (reference sequence). This CDR3 has 12 amino acids. The V and J ends lost 5 bases and 4 bases, in that order; junction bases with no gene match: 4.

The CDR3, as DNA: TGTGCCAGCAGCCGCTTCGGCGGGGGGGTGGTAAACATTCAGTACTTC. This sequence encodes CASSRFGGGVVNIQYF. The gene calls are TRBV28 and TRBJ2-4, with 9 bases matching TRBD2. Germline CDR1 reads MDHEN; CDR2 reads SYDVKM. The V segment lost 6 bases and the J segment 6 bases; nucleotides outside the gene matches: 12. CDR3 length equals 16 residues. The full variable domain, in which reference TRBV28 and TRBJ2-4 provide the parts outside the CDR3, is DVKVTQSSRYLVKRTGEKVFLECVQDMDHENMFWYRQDPGLGLRLIYFSYDVKMKEKGDIPEGYSVSREKKERFSLILESASTNQTSMYLCASSRFGGGVVNIQYFGAGTRLSVL.

The chain employs TRBV20-1 and TRBJ2-3; 10 bases are shared with TRBD2. V lost 3 bases to trimming and J lost 0 bases; unmatched junction nucleotides: 12. This CDR3 spans 18 amino acids. Germline lookup yields CDR1 DFQATT and CDR2 SNEGSKA (reference sequence). The CDR3 reads CSASCPAGGSLSTDTQYF. The CDR3 DNA follows: TGCAGTGCTAGTTGTCCAGCGGGGGGGTCTTTGAGCACAGATACGCAGTATTTT.

The gene calls are TRBV20-1 and TRBJ1-1; D unclear. The CDR3 is made up of 11 amino acids. V lost 6 bases to trimming and J lost 7 bases, with 12 bases between them. Germline V gene sequence: CDR1 DFQATT, CDR2 SNEGSKA (reference sequence). CDR3 coding DNA: TGCAGTGCCTCGGACGGGGATGAAGCTTTCTTT. Translation gives CSASDGDEAFF.

This chain links TRBV24-1 with TRBJ2-1; D remains unclear. The CDR3 spans 15 residues. Per the germline V gene, CDR1 is KGHDR and CDR2 is SFDVKD. V lost 3 bases and J 4 bases, leaving 12 bases between the germline ends. CDR3 nucleotides: TGTGCCACCAGTGATGGAGACTCAAGGTACAATGAGCAGTTCTTC. This gives the protein CATSDGDSRYNEQFF.

The V and J genes are TRBV19 and TRBJ1-3, with 9 positions matching TRBD1. CDR3 length: 15 residues. The V and J ends lost 6 bases and 1 base, in that order; junction bases with no gene match: 4. Per germline, CDR1 LNHDA and CDR2 SQIVND (reference sequence). The CDR3 DNA reads TGTGCCAGTAGGGGACAGGGTGTTTCTGGAAACACCATATATTTT. Protein sequence: CASRGQGVSGNTIYF.

This clone was seen only once. V is TRBV7-8 and J is TRBJ2-3; possible D gene TRBD2, 5 bases. Germline CDR1 SGHVS, CDR2 FQNEAQ. The V end lost 7 bases, the J end lost 5 bases, and 13 bases lay between the germline ends. The length of the CDR3 is 13 residues. The CDR3 region has the DNA TGTGCCAGCAACTCACCCGGGGAAGATACGCAGTATTTT. Protein sequence: CASNSPGEDTQYF.

This chain uses TRBV30 with TRBJ1-4, with D perhaps matching TRBD1 (5 bases). Germline V gene sequence: CDR1 GTSNPN, CDR2 SVGIG (reference sequence). The CDR3 is made up of 15 amino acids. V dropped 2 bases and J dropped 8 bases, with 18 bases sitting between them. The CDR3: CAWSPGDGGREKLFF. CDR3 nucleotide sequence: TGTGCCTGGAGTCCCGGAGACGGGGGACGCGAAAAACTGTTTTTT.

The chain employs TRBV13 and TRBJ1-1; D gene ambiguous. CDR1 is PRHDT, CDR2 FYEKMQ, per germline (reference sequence). Deletions cut 3 bases from V and 14 bases from J, with 13 bases between. The CDR3 is 11 amino acids. The CDR3 reads CASSLRGIAFF. CDR3 coding DNA: TGTGCCAGCAGCTTGCGGGGTATTGCCTTCTTT.

V gene TRBV12-3 or TRBV12-4 combines with J gene TRBJ1-1; D call uncertain. The V end lost 8 bases, the J end lost 8 bases, and 12 bases lay between the germline ends. This CDR3 comprises 11 residues. The CDR3 region has the DNA TGTGCCAGCCAAGAGGCCACAGAAGCTTTCTTT. Residues: CASQEATEAFF.

Relative to its sample, this clone is medium-sized. The chain carries TRBV9 and TRBJ1-1; D is perhaps TRBD1 (5 bases). This CDR3 spans 13 amino acids. Germline CDR1 is SGDLS and CDR2 is YYNGEE. The V gene lost 1 base and the J gene lost 5 bases, with 9 bases spanning the gap. The CDR3: CASSVWGETEAFF. In DNA form, the CDR3 reads TGTGCCAGCAGCGTATGGGGGGAGACTGAAGCTTTCTTT.

This sequence joins TRBV12-3 or TRBV12-4 and TRBJ1-1, with a weak D call TRBD1 (6 bases). V gave up 7 bases and J gave up 7 bases, with 13 bases separating them. This CDR3 region has 12 residues. The CDR3 loop reads CASTETGHEAFF. Here the CDR3 DNA reads TGTGCCAGCACCGAGACAGGACATGAAGCTTTCTTT.

For this clone: One junction end disagrees with the germline gene, perhaps due to a read error. The chain is built from TRBV6-1 and TRBJ1-3, with 8 bases identical to TRBD1. From germline, CDR1 is MNHNS and CDR2 SASEGT. CDR3 length: 13 residues. CDR3 DNA: TGTGCCAGCAGTGAAGTGGGGGAGGACAGGGCGGATTTT. It codes for CASSEVGEDRADF.

The chain couples TRBV30 to TRBJ1-5, with 11 bases identical to TRBD1. The junction had 10 bases not matched to a gene; V was cut back by 2 bases and J by 4 bases. From germline, CDR1 is GTSNPN and CDR2 SVGIG (reference sequence). The CDR3 runs to 17 residues. The CDR3 region is CAWSTWTGGVPNQPQHF. CDR3 nucleotides: TGTGCCTGGAGTACTTGGACAGGGGGCGTCCCTAATCAGCCCCAGCATTTT.

This chain connects TRBV5-5 to TRBJ2-1; the match to TRBD1 covers 8 bases. The germline V gene encodes CDR1 SGHKS and CDR2 YYEKEE (reference sequence). J gave up 8 bases and V 1 base, and 8 bases lay outside the gene matches. The CDR3 has 15 amino acids. Here the CDR3 DNA reads TGTGCCAGCAGCTTGATCCAGGGGGCTCGGGATGAGCAGTTCTTC. Translating gives CASSLIQGARDEQFF.

The V gene is TRBV19, the J gene TRBJ2-7; the D gene is possibly TRBD1 (6 bases). V dropped 2 bases and J dropped 4 bases, with 15 bases sitting between them. Per the germline V gene, CDR1 is LNHDA and CDR2 is SQIVND (reference sequence). The CDR3 loop spans 15 amino acids. Here the CDR3 DNA reads TGTGCCAGTAGTATACGTAGAGACAGGTGGTACGAGCAGTACTTC. Translating it yields CASSIRRDRWYEQYF.

V and J are TRBV6-6 and TRBJ2-7, with TRBD1 matching 10 bases. The CDR3 runs to 15 residues. Unmatched junction bases numbered 5, after V lost 6 bases and J lost 0 bases. Looked up from germline, CDR1 is MNHNY and CDR2 is SVGAGI (reference sequence). CDR3 bases: TGTGCCAGCAGCGCCGGGACAGGGGCCTCCTACGAGCAGTACGTC. Encoded protein: CASSAGTGASYEQYV.

The chain carries TRBV18 and TRBJ1-3, with TRBD1 matching over 9 bases. V was clipped by 4 bases and J by 4 bases; unmatched bases: 8. CDR3 size: 16 residues. The germline V gene encodes CDR1 KGHSH and CDR2 LQKENI. CDR3 amino acids: CASSLGQGSAGNTIYF. The DNA of the CDR3 is TGTGCCAGCTCACTTGGACAGGGGAGTGCCGGAAACACCATATATTTT.

This clone was counted between two and nine times. V and J are TRBV5-1 and TRBJ1-4; D is possibly TRBD1 (5 bases). CDR1 is SGHRS, CDR2 YFSETQ, per germline. CDR3 length: 14 amino acids. The ends were cut back, 0 bases at V and 8 bases at J, with 11 bases in the middle. As DNA, the CDR3 is TGCGCCAGCAGCTTGGGCAGGGAGGGAGAAAAACTGTTTTTT. Protein: CASSLGREGEKLFF.

This rearrangement joins TRBV7-9 to TRBJ2-7; maybe TRBD1 (5 bases). The germline gives CDR1 SEHNR, CDR2 FQNEAQ (reference sequence). The CDR3 is 15 amino acids. Trimming left V 4 bases short and J 5 bases short, with 18 bases between. CDR3 sequence (DNA): TGTGCCAGCAGCTCCCGCCCCAGGGCGATCAACGAGCAGTACTTC. It is translated as CASSSRPRAINEQYF.

J is TRBJ1-1 and V is TRBV6-5; D is possibly TRBD1 (6 bases). V lost 5 bases and J lost 2, with 9 bases in between. This CDR3 has 13 residues. The V gene's germline CDR1 is MNHEY and CDR2 SVGAGI. In DNA form, the CDR3 reads TGTGCCAGCAGTCTACAGGGAAACACTGAAGCTTTCTTT. Protein product: CASSLQGNTEAFF.

The V call is TRBV28, the J call TRBJ2-7; D perhaps matches TRBD1 (6 bases). Germline V lookup: CDR1 MDHEN, CDR2 SYDVKM. The CDR3 length is 12 residues. Deletions cut 3 bases from V and 6 bases from J, with 9 bases between. The DNA of the CDR3 is TGTGCCAGCAGTTTGGGGGCGGGCGAGCAGTACGTC. Encoded protein: CASSLGAGEQYV.

This sequence joins TRBV7-2 and TRBJ2-3; a weak D match, TRBD1 (5 bases). Germline assignment: CDR1 SGHTA and CDR2 FQGNSA. V was cut by 5 bases and J by 1 base, with 13 bases left in between. CDR3 length: 15 amino acids. The CDR3 DNA reads as TGTGCCAGCAGCCCGAAAGCAGGGCGCACAGATACGCAGTATTTT. It translates to CASSPKAGRTDTQYF.

This clone was seen more than once but under ten times. This chain uses TRBV7-8 with TRBJ1-4; 7 positions match TRBD1. CDR1 is SGHVS and CDR2 is FQNEAQ in the germline V gene. The CDR3 runs to 16 residues. Trimming removed 5 bases from V and 5 bases from J; junction bases left unmatched: 11. The CDR3 region is CASSLRQGQRNEKLFF. The DNA of the CDR3 is TGTGCCAGCAGCCTACGACAGGGACAGAGAAATGAAAAACTGTTTTTT. Full variable domain (missing parts from reference TRBV7-8 and TRBJ1-4): GAGVSQSPRYKVAKRGQDVALRCDPISGHVSLFWYQQALGQGPEFLTYFQNEAQLDKSGLPSDRFFAERPEGSVSTLKIQRTQQEDSAVYLCASSLRQGQRNEKLFFGSGTQLSVL.

The chain combines TRBV5-1 with TRBJ2-1, with 9 bases matching TRBD2. The CDR3 has 16 amino acids. J was trimmed by 4 bases and V by 2 bases; bases with no gene match: 7. Germline lookup yields CDR1 SGHRS and CDR2 YFSETQ. CDR3: CASSLGPSGAYNEQFF. CDR3 nucleotide sequence: TGCGCCAGCAGCTTAGGCCCTAGCGGGGCTTACAATGAGCAGTTCTTC. The full variable domain, completed using reference TRBV5-1 and TRBJ2-1, is KAGVTQTPRYLIKTRGQQVTLSCSPISGHRSVSWYQQTPGQGLQFLFEYFSETQRNKGNFPGRFSGRQFSNSRSEMNVSTLELGDSALYLCASSLGPSGAYNEQFFGPGTRLTVL.

V gene TRBV19 combines with J gene TRBJ1-2, with a possible D match to TRBD1 (5 bases). CDR3 length: 13 residues. Trimming pared 2 bases from V and 1 base from J, leaving 5 bases between. Germline assignment: CDR1 LNHDA and CDR2 SQIVND (reference sequence). The CDR3 DNA reads TGTGCCAGTAGTATACAGGGTAACTATGGCTACACCTTC. It specifies CASSIQGNYGYTF.

The chain uses TRBV6-2 or TRBV6-3 and TRBJ1-5; D is unclear. CDR3 length: 13 residues. Trimming shortened V by 6 bases and J by 5 bases, and 11 bases separated the two germline ends. The germline gives CDR1 MNHEY, CDR2 SVGEGT. CDR3 in DNA: TGTGCCAGCAGCCCCGGGCGGGATCAGCCCCAGCATTTT. As protein: CASSPGRDQPQHF.

The chain couples TRBV4-3 to TRBJ2-5; TRBD1 might be the D (6 bases). V dropped 3 bases and J dropped 5 bases, with 13 bases sitting between them. Germline lookup yields CDR1 LGHNA and CDR2 YSLEER. This CDR3 has 14 amino acids. The CDR3, as DNA: TGCGCCAGCAGCCACCCAGGGGCAGGGGAGACCCAGTACTTC. Protein sequence: CASSHPGAGETQYF.

The chain combines TRBV30 with TRBJ1-2; unclear D gene. The V end lost 1 base, the J end lost 7 bases, and 10 bases lay between the germline ends. CDR1 GTSNPN and CDR2 SVGIG come from the germline V gene (reference sequence). This CDR3 has 12 amino acids. CDR3 bases: TGTGCCTGGAGTGGGTTTTCAGGTGGCTACACCTTC. This gives the protein CAWSGFSGGYTF.

This chain joins TRBV29-1 and TRBJ2-3; 12 bases match TRBD2. This CDR3 spans 17 amino acids. Germline-derived CDR1 and CDR2 are SQVTM and ANQGSEA. Trimming at V came to 6 bases and at J to 8 bases, leaving 18 bases not matched to a gene. CDR3 protein: CSVTRTSGATAGGTQYF. CDR3 DNA: TGCAGCGTCACCCGGACTAGCGGGGCGACCGCCGGGGGTACGCAGTATTTT.

J is TRBJ2-2 and V is TRBV5-1; D is unclear. Per the germline V gene, CDR1 is SGHRS and CDR2 is YFSETQ. This CDR3 is 14 amino acids long. V was trimmed by 0 bases and J by 4 bases, leaving 7 bases between them. Here the CDR3 DNA reads TGCGCCAGCAGCTTGGGACAACCCACCGGGGAGCTGTTTTTT. It is translated as CASSLGQPTGELFF.

The rearrangement uses TRBV7-3 and TRBJ2-2, with a possible D match to TRBD1 (5 bases). V was trimmed by 2 bases and J by 0 bases, leaving 10 bases between them. Germline CDR1 reads SGHTA; CDR2 reads FQGTGA. The CDR3 contains 16 residues. The CDR3 is CASSLWGSANTGELFF. The CDR3 DNA reads TGTGCCAGCAGCTTATGGGGCAGCGCGAACACCGGGGAGCTGTTTTTT.